This section outlines one TCR beta chain sequence together with its context. The CDR3 extends over 13 amino acids. Trimming stripped 4 bases from V and 1 base from J, with 7 bases between. Germline-derived CDR1 and CDR2 are LGHDT and YNNKEL (reference sequence). The data stem from a study of response to subunit inactivated influenza vaccine. MiXCR was run by TCRdb on the RT-PCR reads, yielding one entry per CDR3 protein. Here the sample spans 150,000 to 200,000 distinct CDR3 sequences, 11% being singletons. Sequences were derived from non-naive T cells sorted from PBMCs, sampled roughly 48 days after vaccination. This clonotype was obtained from a man between 45 and 60 years old who received an inactivated influenza vaccine. The rearrangement joins TRBV3-1 to TRBJ1-1; the D is unclear. CDR3 in amino acids: CASSLNPNTEAFF. The CDR3 nucleotides read TGTGCCAGCAGCCTCAATCCGAACACTGAAGCTTTCTTT. The complete variable domain, with remaining parts taken from reference TRBV3-1 and TRBJ1-1, reads DTAVSQTPKYLVTQMGNDKSIKCEQNLGHDTMYWYKQDSKKFLKIMFSYNNKELIINETVPNRFSPKSPDKAHLNLHINSLELGDSAVYFCASSLNPNTEAFFGQGTRLTVV.